The source of this T cell receptor (beta chain) is a study of identical twins. Study conclusions and caveats: Analyses based on zero insertions could be partly confounded by invariant MAIT and iNKT cells.

This CDR3 is 15 amino acids long. Per the germline V gene, CDR1 is DFQATT and CDR2 is SNEGSKA (reference sequence). The V and J ends lost 0 bases and 4 bases respectively, with 16 bases between them. On this clonotype: Its antigen is not identified.

TCRdb independently ran MiXCR on the 5' RACE reads; one entry per CDR3 protein. Of roughly 290,000 distinct CDR3 sequences in the sample, 9.5% were seen once. These same records also appear under a second study, on yellow fever vaccine responses in identical twins. That work states: Reportedly, the response of twins' T cells to the vaccine seemed partly convergent, partly personalized.

This TCR derives from a young woman in good health. V is TRBV20-1 and J is TRBJ2-7, with unresolved D. Sequencing was carried out using CD8+ T cells sorted from blood. The CDR3 nucleotides read TGCAGTGCTAGAGAAGGAGATTACCGTGTGTACGAGCAGTACTTC. This codes for CSAREGDYRVYEQYF.